Shown below are 9 T cell receptor beta chains from a single sample sequenced in a study of blood T cell repertoires in COVID-19. Generated by immunoSEQ multiplex PCR, the TCRdb table keeps only in-frame clones and is missing some. The table lists hundreds of thousands of clones, around 90% of them singletons. Sequences were obtained from PBMCs or T cells enriched from blood (not recorded which). The source is a woman aged 40 to 55 with acute COVID-19.

The chain combines TRBV11-2 with TRBJ1-1; 10 bases map to TRBD1. The CDR3 sequence is 15 residues long. The germline CDR1 and CDR2 sequences are SGHAT and FQNNGV. The ends lost 5 bases at V and 0 bases at J; junction bases unmatched: 3. In DNA, the CDR3 is TGTGCCAGCAGCCGCGGACAGGGGGTGAACACTGAAGCTTTCTTT. This gives the protein CASSRGQGVNTEAFF.

This clone was recorded once. The V gene is TRBV19, the J gene TRBJ1-5; D remains unclear. Trimming removed 3 bases at V and 3 bases at J, with 6 bases between. Germline-derived CDR1 and CDR2 are LNHDA and SQIVND (reference sequence). CDR3 length equals 13 residues. The CDR3 region is CASSMSVNQPQHF. DNA of the CDR3: TGTGCCAGTAGTATGTCAGTCAATCAGCCCCAGCATTTT.

This sequence joins TRBV15 and TRBJ1-6, with a tentative D call TRBD1 (6 bases). Trimming pared 5 bases from V and 7 bases from J, leaving 24 bases between. The CDR3 sequence is 18 residues long. The germline V gene has CDR1 LNHNV and CDR2 YYDKDF (reference sequence). CDR3 in amino acids: CATSRRLTTGHINSPLHF. DNA of the CDR3: TGTGCCACCAGCCGAAGACTTACTACGGGACACATCAATTCACCCCTCCACTTT.

This sequence joins TRBV19 and TRBJ1-5, with D perhaps matching TRBD1 (5 bases). Germline V gene data show CDR1 as LNHDA and CDR2 as SQIVND (reference sequence). Trimming pared 7 bases from V and 1 base from J, leaving 17 bases between. The CDR3 is 16 amino acids. CDR3 protein: CASTPLGQGSNQPQHF. For the CDR3, the DNA is TGTGCCAGTACCCCCCTGGGGCAAGGGAGCAATCAGCCCCAGCATTTT.

The chain couples TRBV7-2 to TRBJ2-2, with a weak D call TRBD1 (5 bases). The CDR3 contains 15 residues. Germline V gene lookup returns CDR1 SGHTA and CDR2 FQGNSA. Trimming stripped 5 bases from V and 6 bases from J, with 16 bases between. The CDR3 is CASSHDSSRAGELFF. The CDR3 DNA sequence: TGTGCCAGCAGCCACGACAGTTCTCGAGCCGGGGAGCTGTTTTTT.

The rearrangement links TRBV27 to TRBJ2-3; perhaps TRBD2 as D (7 bases). CDR1 and CDR2 from the germline V gene are MNHEY and SMNVEV (reference sequence). This CDR3 region has 17 residues. V was shortened by 4 bases and J by 0 bases, with 17 bases between the two germline ends. CDR3 in amino acids: CASSSIVGGPSTDTQYF. The CDR3 DNA reads TGTGCCAGCAGTTCAATTGTGGGGGGGCCAAGCACAGATACGCAGTATTTT.

The gene calls are TRBV5-1 and TRBJ1-1, with 10 bases lining up with TRBD1. Germline V gene data show CDR1 as SGHRS and CDR2 as YFSETQ. The CDR3 runs to 16 residues. Trimming took 1 base from V and 0 from J; bases not matched to a gene: 3. Here the CDR3 reads CASSLRGQGMNTEAFF. The CDR3 bases are TGCGCCAGCAGCTTGAGGGGACAGGGGATGAACACTGAAGCTTTCTTT. The full variable domain, with the rest looked up from reference TRBV5-1 and TRBJ1-1, is KAGVTQTPRYLIKTRGQQVTLSCSPISGHRSVSWYQQTPGQGLQFLFEYFSETQRNKGNFPGRFSGRQFSNSRSEMNVSTLELGDSALYLCASSLRGQGMNTEAFFGQGTRLTVV.

The rearrangement joins TRBV9 to TRBJ2-3, with a tentative D call TRBD2 (5 bases). V shed 2 bases and J shed 6 bases, with 7 bases lying between them. This CDR3 region has 12 residues. CDR1 and CDR2 (germline): SGDLS, YYNGEE. CDR3 residues: CASSVGEDTQYF. DNA for the CDR3: TGTGCCAGCAGCGTGGGAGAGGATACGCAGTATTTT. Together with reference TRBV9 and TRBJ2-3, the CDR3 gives the full variable domain: DSGVTQTPKHLITATGQRVTLRCSPRSGDLSVYWYQQSLDQGLQFLIQYYNGEERAKGNILERFSAQQFPDLHSELNLSSLELGDSALYFCASSVGEDTQYFGPGTRLTVL.

The J gene is TRBJ1-2, the V gene TRBV2; 10 nucleotides line up with TRBD1. This CDR3 spans 18 amino acids. The V gene end was trimmed by 4 bases and the J gene end by 5 bases; junction bases not matched to a gene: 16. Germline V gene sequence: CDR1 SNHLY, CDR2 FYNNEI. The CDR3 spells CASSGWDGRQGAPYGYTF. Here the CDR3 DNA reads TGTGCCAGCAGTGGTTGGGATGGACGACAGGGGGCTCCATATGGCTACACCTTC.